The entry below describes one T cell receptor (beta chain). The sample originates from a study of blood T cell repertoires in COVID-19. Recruits, aged roughly 18 to 95 years, lived in some 25 US areas. The CDR3 sequence is 14 residues long. Trimming cost V 2 bases and J 2 bases; bases outside gene matches: 2. Germline values: CDR1 SEHNR, CDR2 FQNEAQ (reference sequence). Original processing notes: Nucleated cell number was recorded as an estimate derived from reference gene primer amplification. Clones were sequenced by immunoSEQ multiplex PCR, and TCRdb holds only the in-frame ones, with some missing. V and J calls and clone size are given by that table; D and trimming were obtained from the DNA. This table holds 200,000 to 250,000 clones, over 75% found once.

The chain employs TRBV7-9 and TRBJ1-2; 7 bases line up with TRBD1. Sample: PBMCs or T cells enriched from blood (not recorded which). The TCR was taken from a woman aged 60-75 years who had recovered from COVID-19. CDR3 nucleotide sequence: TGTGCCAGCAGCTTACCGGGACAGAACTATGGCTACACCTTC. Its translation is CASSLPGQNYGYTF.